Included here is one T cell receptor beta chain sequence, with context. From 5'RACE with constant-segment primers came TCR alpha and TCR beta cDNA libraries that carried sample barcodes and UMIs. TCRdb ran MiXCR on the 5' RACE reads and lists one entry per CDR3 protein. The table lists some 450,000 distinct CDR3 sequences, roughly 18% of them singletons. The entry originates in a study of T-cell memory formation after mild COVID-19. Study in general: Most TCR clusters belonged to a single donor.

Per the germline V gene, CDR1 is SGHTA and CDR2 is FQGNSA. The CDR3 runs 14 residues. Trimming removed 1 base at V and 3 bases at J, with 9 bases between. The sample comprised PBMCs or a T cell subset sorted from them (not recorded which). The source is a man between 18 and 29 years old who had mild COVID-19 (a few samples of this study predate the infection). Cell type and time point are not known. V is TRBV7-2 and J is TRBJ1-1; maybe TRBD1 (5 bases). This CDR3 reads CASSLVREDTEAFF. In nucleotides, the CDR3 is TGTGCCAGCAGCTTAGTCAGGGAAGACACTGAAGCTTTCTTT.